This T cell receptor beta chain was found in a study of T cell responses to AZD1222 COVID-19 vaccine. Some clones are missing from TCRdb's copy, which holds only in-frame ones; the method was immunoSEQ multiplex PCR. The sample lists about 120,000 clones; about 93% were seen once. Losses at the gene ends were 3 bases for V and 6 bases for J; bases not matched to a gene: 8. The CDR3 runs to 16 residues. CDR1 is LNHDA, CDR2 SQIVND, per germline (reference sequence). Here the sequenced sample was peripheral blood, taken 28 days after the second dose of the MenACWY control vaccine. The V call is TRBV19, the J call TRBJ2-1; 10 nucleotides align to TRBD1. The origin of this receptor is an adult who received the MenACWY meningococcal vaccine as a control. The CDR3 sequence is CASSIGVRDRGNEQFF. The CDR3 DNA sequence: TGTGCCAGTAGTATTGGCGTGCGGGACAGGGGCAATGAGCAGTTCTTC.